The sample holds a few counts of the clone carrying this TCR beta chain. Its antigen remains unidentified. The data were taken from a study of T cells in Graves' hyperthyroidism and ophthalmopathy. Across 18 months, stable Graves' hyperthyroidism was marked by no progression to ophthalmopathy. Hyperthyroidism was newly diagnosed in patients aged 18 to 65 (duration under 2 months). Amplification of TCR beta CDR3 regions used RNA as the template. TCR CDR3 underwent first-round RT-PCR with the HTBI primer set. MiXCR was run by TCRdb on the multiplex PCR reads, yielding one entry per CDR3 protein. The sample lists approximately 360,000 distinct CDR3 sequences, about 25% seen once, with more than 60% in the top ten. Study outcomes and limitations: Blood shared most expanded thyroid clonotypes above 0.001.

Losses at the gene ends were 6 bases for V and 7 bases for J; bases not matched to a gene: 18. CDR1 is MNHNS and CDR2 is SASEGT in the germline V gene. The CDR3 consists of 17 residues. Source material: blood. The clonotype was recovered from a man aged 45-65 years with Graves' hyperthyroidism. This rearrangement joins TRBV6-1 to TRBJ2-1, with 7 bases lining up with TRBD2. The CDR3 here is CASSASQSGILYNEQFF. The CDR3 bases are TGTGCCAGCAGCGCCTCACAGAGCGGGATCCTTTATAATGAGCAGTTCTTC.